This section outlines one TCR beta chain sequence together with its context. Its antigen remains unidentified. Germline CDR1 is SNHLY and CDR2 is FYNNEI. This CDR3 region has 16 residues. With 2 bases clipped from V and 0 bases from J, the junction kept 1 base outside the gene matches. The sample originates from a study of CD8+ T cells in alopecia areata. Turning to the study itself: Treated patients were dosed with oral tofacitinib, taking 5 to 10 mg twice daily. Study-wide points: Tofacitinib yielded significantly lower scalp clonality and fewer expanded CD8+ clones among the top 100.

Extraction and reverse transcription of RNA yielded cDNA as the sequencing template. TCRdb's table, derived via immunoSEQ multiplex PCR, lists solely in-frame clones and lacks some. The data hold around 13,000 clones, with 65% to 70% observed a single time. Treatment given: oral pan-JAK inhibitor, 5-10 mg twice daily. It was from alopecia areata patients that lesional scalp punch biopsies and peripheral blood were collected. The chain couples TRBV2 to TRBJ2-1; TRBD2 agrees at 10 bases. The TCR comes from a human donor with alopecia areata. The sample in question was skin, obtained at week 4, from a patient treated with tofacitinib. The CDR3 region has the DNA TGTGCCAGCAGTGAATGGACTAGCGGCTCCTACAATGAGCAGTTCTTC. Residues: CASSEWTSGSYNEQFF.